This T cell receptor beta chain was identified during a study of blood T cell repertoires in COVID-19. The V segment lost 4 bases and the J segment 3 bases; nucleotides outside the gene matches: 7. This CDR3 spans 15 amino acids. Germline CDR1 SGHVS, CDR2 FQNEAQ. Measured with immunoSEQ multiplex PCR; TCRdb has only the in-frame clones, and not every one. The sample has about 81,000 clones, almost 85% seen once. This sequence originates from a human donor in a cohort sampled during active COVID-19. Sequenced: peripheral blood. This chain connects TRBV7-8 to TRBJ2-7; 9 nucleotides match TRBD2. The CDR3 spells CASSSKGGGDYEQYF. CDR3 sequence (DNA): TGTGCCAGCAGCTCAAAAGGCGGGGGGGACTACGAGCAGTACTTC.